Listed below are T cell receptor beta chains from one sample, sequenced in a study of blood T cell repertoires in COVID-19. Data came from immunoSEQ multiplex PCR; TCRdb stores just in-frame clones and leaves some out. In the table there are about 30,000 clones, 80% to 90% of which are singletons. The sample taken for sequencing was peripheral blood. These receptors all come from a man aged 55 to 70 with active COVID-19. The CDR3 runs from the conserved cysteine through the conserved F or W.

cdr3_aa: CASSQLGGRLLYF
v_call: TRBV3-1/TRBV3-2
j_call: TRBJ2-7

cdr3_aa: CSVESGGAINYGYTF
v_call: TRBV29-1
j_call: TRBJ1-2

cdr3_aa: CACRQGAVQPQHF
v_call: TRBV12-3/TRBV12-4
j_call: TRBJ1-5

cdr3_aa: CAIGTGGNQPQHF
v_call: TRBV10-3
j_call: TRBJ1-5

cdr3_aa: CASSSQTSGQNIQYF
v_call: TRBV7-3
j_call: TRBJ2-4

cdr3_aa: CASSYRGSGANVLTF
v_call: TRBV7-8
j_call: TRBJ2-6

cdr3_aa: CASSQPPGVSGRAFETQYF
v_call: TRBV3-1/TRBV3-2
j_call: TRBJ2-5

cdr3_aa: CASSSGGQGLKRYNEQFF
v_call: TRBV19
j_call: TRBJ2-1

cdr3_aa: CASSVAGGPADTQYF
v_call: TRBV9
j_call: TRBJ2-3

cdr3_aa: CASSLRTSRSGKETQYF
v_call: TRBV3-1/TRBV3-2
j_call: TRBJ2-5

cdr3_aa: CASSGRGFGDTQYF
v_call: TRBV5-1
j_call: TRBJ2-3

cdr3_aa: CASSEDSFSYEQYF
v_call: TRBV6-1
j_call: TRBJ2-7

cdr3_aa: CASSLALAAQETQYF
v_call: TRBV7-6
j_call: TRBJ2-5

cdr3_aa: CASSFTITEAFF
v_call: TRBV12-3/TRBV12-4
j_call: TRBJ1-1

cdr3_aa: CASSVAMDRGRRVSNQPQHF
v_call: TRBV2
j_call: TRBJ1-5

cdr3_aa: CASSGTGRTGEAFF
v_call: TRBV6-5
j_call: TRBJ1-1

cdr3_aa: CASSSRTRSSYEQYF
v_call: TRBV28
j_call: TRBJ2-7

cdr3_aa: CASSLFSGWREGPGDEQFF
v_call: TRBV28
j_call: TRBJ2-1

cdr3_aa: CASSYSGRGDEQYF
v_call: TRBV6-6
j_call: TRBJ2-7

cdr3_aa: CSVDNGRPPRGF
v_call: TRBV29-1
j_call: TRBJ2-7

cdr3_aa: CASSLRLAGAYEQYF
v_call: TRBV7-3
j_call: TRBJ2-7

cdr3_aa: CASSPPTSGSRYEQYF
v_call: TRBV18
j_call: TRBJ2-7

cdr3_aa: CASSPSGRNEQFF
v_call: TRBV13
j_call: TRBJ2-1

cdr3_aa: CASSLRDSGYEQYF
v_call: TRBV7-2
j_call: TRBJ2-7

cdr3_aa: CASHEAGSEAFF
v_call: TRBV7-2
j_call: TRBJ1-1

cdr3_aa: CASTNLMGRESTDTQYF
v_call: TRBV16
j_call: TRBJ2-3

cdr3_aa: CASSLLGLSDTQYF
v_call: TRBV5-1
j_call: TRBJ2-3

cdr3_aa: CASSLARADTGELFF
v_call: TRBV11-2
j_call: TRBJ2-2

cdr3_aa: CASRATNEKLFF
v_call: TRBV2
j_call: TRBJ1-4

cdr3_aa: CASSRGQDTEAFF
v_call: TRBV18
j_call: TRBJ1-1

cdr3_aa: CASRTSAEGSYEQYF
v_call: TRBV10-2
j_call: TRBJ2-7

cdr3_aa: CAPPAGGGFFQPQHF
v_call: TRBV12-5
j_call: TRBJ1-5

cdr3_aa: CASPSSGPSNTGELFF
v_call: TRBV10-1
j_call: TRBJ2-2

cdr3_aa: CASSDSFTGTGDGDTQYF
v_call: TRBV25-1
j_call: TRBJ2-3

cdr3_aa: CASKGGRTPYEQYF
v_call: TRBV19
j_call: TRBJ2-7

cdr3_aa: CTSSHSGLAGTDTQYF
v_call: TRBV1
j_call: TRBJ2-3

cdr3_aa: CASSLVAGRNTGELFF
v_call: TRBV5-1
j_call: TRBJ2-2

cdr3_aa: CASGLAEESTDTQYF
v_call: TRBV28
j_call: TRBJ2-3

cdr3_aa: CATSRDRYNEQFF
v_call: TRBV15
j_call: TRBJ2-1

cdr3_aa: CASSPTDNEQFF
v_call: TRBV18
j_call: TRBJ2-1

cdr3_aa: CASSQQTGTNEKLFF
v_call: TRBV7-6
j_call: TRBJ1-4

cdr3_aa: CATSVTQVNQPQHF
v_call: TRBV24-1
j_call: TRBJ1-5

cdr3_aa: CASSIDLFGTGGENGQFF
v_call: TRBV19
j_call: TRBJ2-1

cdr3_aa: CASSYVRERRETQYF
v_call: TRBV27
j_call: TRBJ2-5

cdr3_aa: CASRLTGGYEQYF
v_call: TRBV6-5
j_call: TRBJ2-7

cdr3_aa: CASTVTRDRAYGYTF
v_call: TRBV19
j_call: TRBJ1-2

cdr3_aa: CASSRGQGAGEQYF
v_call: TRBV5-1
j_call: TRBJ2-7

cdr3_aa: CASSFLPPGQTANTEAFF
v_call: TRBV11-2
j_call: TRBJ1-1